This TCR beta chain was observed in a study of beta chain features in type 1 diabetes. A single heparinised draw of approximately 100 mL on average was taken per donor. This CDR3 is 16 amino acids long. Trimming left V 8 bases short and J 9 bases short, with 26 bases between. The V gene's germline CDR1 is MGHDK and CDR2 SYGVNS. General study points: PCR may have favored shorter templates equally in patients and controls. Patients with type 1 diabetes carried fewer insertions and had more deletions at their VDJ junctions. Among all four CD4+ subsets, Type 1 diabetes patients had TCRB CDR3s that were moderately but significantly shorter.

In this sample, this clone turned up a few times. Antigen unknown. Reverse transcription of all isolated RNA meant that expressed TCRB transcripts were sequenced. Sequencing used immunoSEQ multiplex PCR; TCRdb keeps in-frame clones, though not all of them. The sample has 150,000 to 200,000 clones, about an eighth seen once; the top ten hold about 0.59%. Specimen: central memory CD4+ T cells from blood. This TCR was recovered from a woman aged 18-30 years in good health. The chain uses TRBV25-1 and TRBJ2-1; a weak D match, TRBD1 (5 bases). In nucleotides, the CDR3 is TGTGCCAGCGAAGTTACTACAGGAAAAAGCTATGGTGAGCAGTTCTTC. This translates into CASEVTTGKSYGEQFF.